Listed below are T cell receptor beta chains from one sample, sequenced in a study of regulatory T cells in long-lasting Graves disease. TCRdb reanalysed the multiplex PCR reads using MiXCR and keeps one entry per CDR3 protein. The data show hundreds of thousands of distinct CDR3 sequences, with over 15% seen just once and approximately 35% held by the top ten. The input for sequencing was peripheral blood mononuclear cells (PBMCs), taken at new diagnosis, from a patient treated with antithyroid drugs. The receptors stem from a female donor with Graves disease. Each CDR3 is given with its conserved first and last residue. The D gene is left open where the match is weak. A clone size is listed for some rows: how often the clone was seen (once, few, many), or a class if it is expanded.

J	V	D	size	DNA	CDR3
TRBJ1-1	TRBV11-2	-	many	TGTGCCAGCAGCCGCGATTCTGAAGCTTTCTTT	CASSRDSEAFF
TRBJ2-1	TRBV2	-	-	TGTGCCAGCCAAGGGGCGGGCCCTACGGGCTCCTACAATGAGCAGTTCTTC	CASQGAGPTGSYNEQFF
TRBJ1-4	TRBV11-2	-	many	TGTGCCAGCAGCTTAGTCGGTTGGCAGGGACGGAGGACTAATGAAAAACTGTTTTTT	CASSLVGWQGRRTNEKLFF
TRBJ1-2	TRBV20-1	-	-	TGCAGTGCTAGAGAAAGACGGGCCGGTCATGGCTACACCTTC	CSARERRAGHGYTF
TRBJ2-1	TRBV24-1	-	-	TGTGCCACCAGTGGGGCTAGCCCCGGTTCGGACAATGAGCAGTTCTTC	CATSGASPGSDNEQFF
TRBJ1-2	TRBV20-1	-	-	TGCAGTGCTAGAAGGGGTCAGGATCACTATGGCTACACCTTC	CSARRGQDHYGYTF
TRBJ2-7	TRBV30	TRBD2	few	TGTGCCTGGAGCCCCGGGGCGGGAGGCGAGCAGTACTTC	CAWSPGAGGEQYF
TRBJ2-1	TRBV19	-	many	TGTGCCAGTAGTATTGGGGCAAGAGTTTCCTCCTACAATGAGCAGTTCTTC	CASSIGARVSSYNEQFF
TRBJ1-1	TRBV10-3	-	few	TGTGCCATCACCTCTGGAAGGACTGAAGCTTTCTTT	CAITSGRTEAFF
TRBJ2-1	TRBV27	TRBD1	many	TGTGCCAGCAGTTTCGTCCCGTCGGACAGGAGCAATGAGCAGTTCTTC	CASSFVPSDRSNEQFF
TRBJ2-1	TRBV12-3/TRBV12-4	-	-	TGTGCCAGCGGGCAGGGGAATGAGCGGTTCTTC	CASGQGNERFF
TRBJ2-3	TRBV29-1	TRBD1	many	TGCAGCGTTGAATTTGGGACAGAACACACAGATACGCAGTATTTT	CSVEFGTEHTDTQYF
TRBJ2-7	TRBV27	-	many	TGTGCCAGCAGTTCCCAGCGGACGAGCTCCTACGAGCAGTACTTC	CASSSQRTSSYEQYF
TRBJ2-7	TRBV12-3/TRBV12-4	TRBD2	-	TGTGCCAGCAAGATCCAAGCGGGGCTCCCCAACGTTCACGAGCAGTACTTC	CASKIQAGLPNVHEQYF
TRBJ2-1	TRBV12-3/TRBV12-4	TRBD2	many	TGTGCCAGCAGTTTAGGAGGACTAGCGGTAAGCTCCTACAATGAGCAGTTCTTC	CASSLGGLAVSSYNEQFF
TRBJ2-1	TRBV24-1	TRBD2	-	TGTGCCACCAGTGGTTTATTGAATAGCGGGAGCTCCTACAATGAGCAGTTCTTC	CATSGLLNSGSSYNEQFF
TRBJ2-4	TRBV7-9	-	many	TGTGCCAGCAGCCTTACAAGGGACGGGCAGTACTTC	CASSLTRDGQYF
TRBJ2-5	TRBV29-1	-	few	TGCAGCGTTGACGACCTGGACGGAGGGTGGGAGACCCAGTACTTC	CSVDDLDGGWETQYF
TRBJ2-1	TRBV9	TRBD1	few	TGTGCCAGCAGCGTATGGGGACAGGGAGGTGAGCAGTTCTTC	CASSVWGQGGEQFF
TRBJ2-7	TRBV14	-	many	TGTGCCAGCAGCCAAGATCTAGCATCGGACGAGCAGTACTTC	CASSQDLASDEQYF
TRBJ2-3	TRBV5-6	-	many	TGTGCCAGCAGCTTTGCCCGCACAGATACGCAGTATTTT	CASSFARTDTQYF
TRBJ1-5	TRBV28	-	many	TGTGCCAGCAGTCCCCTCAGGGCGCCCCAGCATTTT	CASSPLRAPQHF